The rows below give T cell receptor beta chains drawn from one sample of a study of T cells in Graves' hyperthyroidism and ophthalmopathy. One entry per CDR3 protein, called by TCRdb with MiXCR from the multiplex PCR reads. The sample yields about 520,000 distinct CDR3 sequences, around 24% seen once. The sample consisted of blood. The receptors come from a young woman with Graves' ophthalmopathy. Each CDR3 is given with its conserved first and last residue. The D gene is left open where the match is weak. Part of the rows lack a size; the others show once, few, many or a class for expanded clones.

v_call	j_call	d_call	clone_size	cdr3_aa	cdr3_nt
TRBV6-5	TRBJ1-1	-	few	CASSYEPGTGAFF	TGTGCCAGCAGTTACGAACCGGGCACAGGTGCTTTCTTT
TRBV13	TRBJ1-1	-	many	CASSSRKGREAFF	TGTGCCAGCAGCTCCCGAAAGGGACGGGAAGCTTTCTTT
TRBV6-5	TRBJ1-3	TRBD1	-	CASSYQLQGGGNTIYF	TGTGCCAGCAGTTACCAACTACAGGGGGGAGGAAACACCATATATTTT
TRBV24-1	TRBJ1-2	-	-	CATSDFFTYTF	TGTGCCACCAGTGATTTTTTTACCTACACCTTC
TRBV24-1	TRBJ2-2	-	many	CATSDPTGELFF	TGTGCCACCAGTGACCCCACCGGGGAGCTGTTTTTT
TRBV2	TRBJ1-2	-	-	CASSEALRGGNGYTF	TGTGCCAGCAGTGAAGCGCTTCGGGGGGGAAATGGCTACACCTTC
TRBV10-3	TRBJ2-2	-	many	CAIRAFDTGELFF	TGTGCCATCAGGGCTTTTGACACCGGGGAGCTGTTTTTT
TRBV20-1	TRBJ1-1	-	-	CSARDSGTEAFF	TGCAGTGCTAGAGATTCTGGCACTGAAGCTTTCTTT
TRBV19	TRBJ1-5	-	many	CASTRRGSNQPQHF	TGTGCCAGTACGAGAAGGGGAAGCAATCAGCCCCAGCATTTT
TRBV20-1	TRBJ2-7	-	-	CSAITPHRSYEQYF	TGCAGTGCTATTACCCCACACCGCTCCTACGAGCAGTACTTC
TRBV20-1	TRBJ1-5	TRBD1	-	CSAMTTGGDLSNQPQHF	TGCAGTGCTATGACGACAGGGGGGGATCTTAGCAATCAGCCCCAGCATTTT
TRBV7-9	TRBJ2-7	-	many	CASSLTGSEQYF	TGTGCCAGCAGTTTAACAGGGAGCGAGCAGTACTTC
TRBV29-1	TRBJ1-2	-	many	CSVGGPGVYGYTF	TGCAGCGTTGGAGGGCCAGGAGTCTATGGCTACACCTTC
TRBV6-4	TRBJ1-2	-	-	CASSETHYGYTF	TGTGCCAGCAGCGAGACGCACTATGGCTACACCTTC
TRBV12-3/TRBV12-4	TRBJ1-2	TRBD1	few	CASSFVSTGGDGYTF	TGTGCCAGCAGTTTCGTGTCGACAGGGGGGGATGGCTACACCTTC
TRBV11-1	TRBJ1-2	-	many	CASSLALGKGDYGYTF	TGTGCCAGCAGCTTAGCGCTGGGTAAGGGGGACTATGGCTACACCTTC
TRBV10-3	TRBJ2-5	-	many	CAISESSGSQETQYF	TGTGCCATCAGTGAGTCGAGCGGGTCCCAAGAGACCCAGTACTTC
TRBV7-8	TRBJ2-7	-	many	CASSSWKTVYEQYF	TGTGCCAGCAGCTCTTGGAAGACGGTCTACGAGCAGTACTTC
TRBV27	TRBJ2-7	TRBD2	many	CASSLLRGAGDPSYEQYF	TGTGCCAGCAGTTTATTACGCGGCGCGGGGGACCCATCCTACGAGCAGTACTTC
TRBV6-4	TRBJ2-5	-	-	CASSETQETQYF	TGTGCCAGCAGTGAAACTCAAGAGACCCAGTACTTC
TRBV25-1	TRBJ1-1	-	many	CATDQGATEAFF	TGTGCCACCGACCAGGGAGCCACTGAAGCTTTCTTT
TRBV20-1	TRBJ2-7	TRBD2	many	CSALVRGGWPYEQYF	TGCAGTGCGTTGGTTCGGGGGGGGTGGCCCTACGAGCAGTACTTC
TRBV6-2/TRBV6-3	TRBJ1-5	-	few	CASSPTGYNQPQHF	TGTGCCAGCAGTCCTACAGGTTACAATCAGCCCCAGCATTTT
TRBV19	TRBJ1-2	-	few	CASSDRRSNYGYTF	TGTGCCAGTAGCGACAGGAGATCTAACTATGGCTACACCTTC
TRBV5-6	TRBJ1-5	-	many	CASSFYGILSNQPQHF	TGTGCCAGCAGCTTTTACGGTATTTTGAGCAATCAGCCCCAGCATTTT
TRBV19	TRBJ1-5	-	many	CASSIGGSNQPQHF	TGTGCCAGTAGTATCGGGGGGAGCAATCAGCCCCAGCATTTT
TRBV14	TRBJ2-7	TRBD1	few	CASSQTGQYYF	TGTGCCAGCAGCCAAACGGGACAGTATTACTTC
TRBV13	TRBJ1-2	-	many	CASSLGEGNGYTF	TGTGCCAGCAGCTTAGGCGAGGGAAACGGCTACACCTTC
TRBV11-2	TRBJ1-1	TRBD1	few	CASSQGGPLLSNTEAFF	TGTGCCAGCAGCCAGGGGGGACCCCTTTTGTCGAACACTGAAGCTTTCTTT